This T cell receptor (beta chain) appears in the sequencing data of a study of blood T cell repertoires in COVID-19. The repertoire was sequenced with immunoSEQ multiplex PCR; TCRdb's copy has only in-frame clones and lacks some. The table has some 320,000 clones, 89% seen once. The sample comprised PBMCs or T cells enriched from blood (not recorded which). The sequence derives from a woman between 50 and 59 years old who had been exposed to COVID-19.

In nucleotides, the CDR3 is TGTGCCAGCAGCTTGTTTCCTACTAGCGGGGGGGCCTCGGATACGCAGTATTTT. It codes for CASSLFPTSGGASDTQYF. The chain recombines TRBV5-4 with TRBJ2-3, with 13 bases lining up with TRBD2. Germline CDR1 and CDR2: SGHNT and YYREEE (reference sequence). The V gene end was trimmed by 1 base and the J gene end by 6 bases; junction bases not matched to a gene: 11. The CDR3 runs 18 residues. The complete variable domain, with remaining parts taken from reference TRBV5-4 and TRBJ2-3, reads ETGVTQSPTHLIKTRGQQVTLRCSSQSGHNTVSWYQQALGQGPQFIFQYYREEENGRGNFPPRFSGLQFPNYSSELNVNALELDDSALYLCASSLFPTSGGASDTQYFGPGTRLTVL.